This T cell receptor beta chain derives from a study of graft-versus-host responses after intestinal transplantation. Overall study: Each recipient received anti-thymocyte globulin induction, then tacrolimus and steroids for approximately three years.

Study-wide findings and caveats: Clonal ratios of graft-versus-host to host-versus-graft in allografts were high for patients exhibiting graft-donor T cell macrochimerism.

Clones were sequenced by immunoSEQ multiplex PCR, and TCRdb holds only the in-frame ones, with some missing. The sample contains some 40,000 clones, 93% of which appear only once. The ends lost 3 bases at V and 7 bases at J; junction bases unmatched: 12. CDR1 is SNHLY and CDR2 is FYNNEI in the germline V gene. This CDR3 region has 15 residues. In regard to this clone: Its target is unknown.

The clonotype originates from a human donor who was the organ donor for an intestinal transplant. This chain links TRBV2 with TRBJ2-7; 7 bases line up with TRBD1. Sample: unstimulated CD8+ T cells sorted from spleen or lymph node cells, taken before transplant. The CDR3 nucleotides are TGTGCCAGCAGTGACCCCTTGATGACAGGGTTGGAGCAGTACTTC. Translating gives CASSDPLMTGLEQYF.